Below, one TCR beta chain is given with its context. This sample is part of a study of cytomegalovirus exposure and HLA in healthy donors. A multiplex PCR was run with 60 Vbeta primers and 13 Jbeta primers. Clones were sequenced by immunoSEQ multiplex PCR, and TCRdb holds only the in-frame ones, with some missing. The sample lists over 110,000 clones, around 82% occurring once. This TCR came from a woman in her late teens or twenties in good health and CMV-seropositive. Sequenced sample: PBMCs.

CDR3 in DNA: TGTGCCAGCTCCCCTTCCGGGAACACTGAAGCTTTCTTT. This encodes CASSPSGNTEAFF. The chain is built from TRBV18 and TRBJ1-1; no clear D gene. CDR1 is KGHSH and CDR2 is LQKENI in the germline V gene. Trimming cost V 6 bases and J 1 base, with 9 bases left between them. The CDR3 covers 13 residues.